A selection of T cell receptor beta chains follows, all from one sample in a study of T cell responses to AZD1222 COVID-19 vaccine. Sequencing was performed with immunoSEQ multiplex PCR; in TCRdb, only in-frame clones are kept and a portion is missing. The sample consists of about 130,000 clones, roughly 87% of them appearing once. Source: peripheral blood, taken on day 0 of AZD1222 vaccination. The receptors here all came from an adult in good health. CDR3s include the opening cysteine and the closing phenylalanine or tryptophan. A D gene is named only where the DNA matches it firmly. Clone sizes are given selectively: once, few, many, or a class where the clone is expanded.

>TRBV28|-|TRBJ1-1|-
CASSLGLEAFF
TGTGCCAGCAGTTTGGGCCTTGAAGCTTTCTTT
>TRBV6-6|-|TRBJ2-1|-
CASSYRQRGGGEQFF
TGTGCCAGCAGTTATCGGCAGAGAGGGGGTGGTGAGCAGTTCTTC
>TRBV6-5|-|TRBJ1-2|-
CASRQGKSGYTF
TGTGCCAGCAGACAGGGAAAGAGCGGCTACACCTTC
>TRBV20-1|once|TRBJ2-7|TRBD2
CSASRGLAGSSYEQYF
TGCAGTGCTAGTAGGGGACTAGCGGGGAGCTCCTACGAGCAGTACTTC
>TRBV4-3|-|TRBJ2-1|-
CASSQDLGQNNEQFF
TGCGCCAGCAGCCAAGATCTAGGACAGAACAATGAGCAGTTCTTC
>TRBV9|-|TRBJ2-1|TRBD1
CASSVGGTGFYNEQFF
TGTGCCAGCAGCGTAGGTGGGACAGGGTTCTACAATGAGCAGTTCTTC
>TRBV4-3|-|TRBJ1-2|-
CASSQAGSKSYGYTF
TGCGCCAGCAGCCAAGCGGGCAGTAAGAGCTATGGCTACACCTTC
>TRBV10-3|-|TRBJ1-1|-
CAISESSTGSTEAFF
TGTGCCATCAGTGAGTCCTCTACAGGGAGCACTGAAGCTTTCTTT
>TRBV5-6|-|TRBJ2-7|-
CASSWGLLSEQYF
TGTGCCAGCAGCTGGGGGCTATTAAGCGAGCAGTACTTC
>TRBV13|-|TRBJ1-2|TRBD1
CASSLGQPFYGYTF
TGTGCCAGCAGCTTGGGACAGCCCTTCTATGGCTACACCTTC
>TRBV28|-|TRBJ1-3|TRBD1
CASSSTGSGGNTIYF
TGTGCCAGCAGCTCGACAGGGTCAGGAGGAAACACCATATATTTT
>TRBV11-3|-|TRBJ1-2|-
CASSLRQAVTFYGYTF
TGTGCCAGCAGCCTAAGACAGGCGGTCACCTTCTATGGCTACACCTTC
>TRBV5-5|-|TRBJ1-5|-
CASSWGHNQPQHF
TGTGCCAGCAGCTGGGGCCACAATCAGCCCCAGCATTTT
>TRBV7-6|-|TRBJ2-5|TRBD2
CASSSGLAGRETQYF
TGTGCCAGCAGCTCCGGACTAGCGGGGCGAGAGACCCAGTACTTC
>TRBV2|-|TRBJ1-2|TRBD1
CASSEYPRGGGYGYTF
TGTGCCAGCAGTGAATACCCGAGAGGGGGCGGCTATGGCTACACCTTC
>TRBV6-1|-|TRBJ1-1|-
CASSEPTRRGTEAFF
TGTGCCAGCAGTGAACCCACTCGCAGGGGAACTGAAGCTTTCTTT
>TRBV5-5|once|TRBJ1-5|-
CASSPNRQVGQPQHF
TGTGCCAGCAGCCCTAACCGACAGGTCGGCCAGCCCCAGCATTTT
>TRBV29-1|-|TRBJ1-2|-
CSVVKPPANYGYTF
TGCAGCGTTGTCAAGCCGCCTGCTAACTATGGCTACACCTTC